This T cell receptor (beta chain) was retrieved from a study of OX40 agonist ivuxolimab in advanced cancers. The study in broad terms: The costimulatory receptor OX40 (CD134) was targeted by ivuxolimab, a fully human IgG2 agonistic monoclonal antibody. Intravenous ivuxolimab was administered to patients every 2 weeks at six dose levels: 0.01, 0.1, 0.3, 1.5, 3 and 10 mg/kg. Of the approximately 50 patients in dose escalation, some 20 had hepatocellular carcinoma, approximately 15 had melanoma, 9 had renal cell carcinoma and 9 had head and neck cancer. A male proportion of 75% to 85% and a mean age of roughly 58 years, ranging from roughly 23 to 79, were recorded for the dose-escalation cohort. Prior anti-PD-1, anti-PD-L1 or anti-CTLA-4 therapy was permitted, and checkpoint inhibitors had been received by less than 45% of dose-escalation patients. Partial responses occurred in three dose-escalation patients, of whom one had hepatocellular carcinoma and two had cutaneous melanoma. The purpose of peripheral TCRbeta sequencing was to test whether ivuxolimab changed TCR sequence diversity and led to clonal T-cell expansion. The monotherapy dose-escalation portion (N = 52 patients) of the phase I ivuxolimab trial is reported in the paper. Overall study results and their limits: Low levels of normalized T-cell clonal expansion were also seen in some nonresponding patients. Which antigens the clonally expanded peripheral T cells were specific for was not determined. At doses of 0.1 to 3.0 mg/kg, clonal expansion of both CD4+ and CD8+ T cells in blood was seen between baseline and week 6. In partial responders in the 0.1-3.0 mg/kg groups, normalized peripheral clonal expansion was found to be among the lowest, especially among CD8+ T cells. After ivuxolimab, expanded clones were on average more numerous among CD8+ T cells than among CD4+ T cells.

V loses 4 bases at its end and J loses 4 bases; junction bases beyond the gene matches: 5. Based on the germline V gene, the CDR1 and CDR2 sequences are MGHRA and YSYEKL. From cysteine to phenylalanine, the CDR3 is 16 amino acids long. Only CDR3 DNA is held: 48 bases, read in frame from base 1. Notes on this clone: Its antigen remains undetermined. Per-base quality was not reported, and no clone a single base away is much larger than it.

The trial excluded patients who had a history of autoimmune disease or who were on systemic immunosuppression. Peripheral blood for TCR sequencing was drawn from every dose cohort at baseline, at cycle 4 day 1 and at cycle 7 day 1. Samples came from an open-label, multicenter, first-in-human phase I dose-escalation trial of ivuxolimab. Adults with locally advanced or metastatic head and neck squamous cell, hepatocellular, melanoma or renal cell carcinoma were enrolled in the trial. Before TCR sequencing, CD4+ T cells and CD8+ T cells from peripheral blood were sorted into separate populations. Genomic DNA was extracted from sorted cells for sequencing of the TCRbeta CDR3 region. The immunoSEQ Assay was used for sequencing of TCRbeta CDR3 regions. Held by TCRdb, this immuneACCESS table contains in-frame sequences only and omits some clones. Under half of the omission traces to an unresolved V gene where checked; the cause of the rest is unknown. The sample table records roughly 100,000 clones; 90% of these occur just once. The ten top clones hold 6.5% to 9% of the sample.

Sequencing used CD4+ or CD8+ T cells sorted from blood, obtained in a trial of the OX40 agonist ivuxolimab. The V and J genes are TRBV4-1 and TRBJ2-7; 15 central bases correspond to TRBD2. The clonotype was recovered from an adult with an advanced solid tumor such as melanoma, head and neck, liver or kidney cancer. The CDR3 reads as follows: CASSLGTSGGLYEQYF. The nucleotide sequence is TGCGCCAGCAGCCTCGGGACTAGCGGGGGGCTTTACGAGCAGTACTTC.